Listed below are T cell receptor beta chains from one sample, sequenced in a study of long-term antiretroviral therapy in people with HIV. Produced via immunoSEQ multiplex PCR; TCRdb's table is partial and in-frame only. The sample lists about 48,000 clones; under 90% were seen once. Sequencing was performed on unsorted PBMCs, taken 0.8 years after starting antiretroviral therapy. These receptors all stem from a young woman with HIV. Both conserved end residues are part of each CDR3. The D gene is left open where the match is weak. The size field is filled for only some rows; it gives once, few, many or a size class.

abundance,v_gene,d_gene,j_gene,CDR3nt,CDR3aa
-,TRBV9,-,TRBJ1-4,TGTGCCAGCAGCGTAGGTATGCTAAGGGAAAAACTGTTTTTT,CASSVGMLREKLFF
once,TRBV10-3,-,TRBJ2-1,TGTGCCATCAGTGAGTCTCAGAGGGCCTACAATGAGCAGTTCTTC,CAISESQRAYNEQFF
-,TRBV28,-,TRBJ2-2,TGTGCCAGCGGTTACCCCGGGGAGCTGTTTTTT,CASGYPGELFF
-,TRBV5-1,-,TRBJ1-1,TGCGCCAGCAGCTTGGGGCAGCGTGGGGACACTGAAGCTTTCTTT,CASSLGQRGDTEAFF
-,TRBV27,-,TRBJ2-1,TGTGCCAGCACCGACAGGAGGGATGAGCAGTTCTTC,CASTDRRDEQFF
-,TRBV27,-,TRBJ1-3,TGTGCCAGCACGAAACAATTGGGGCCTGGAAACACCATATATTTT,CASTKQLGPGNTIYF
-,TRBV21-1,-,TRBJ2-3,TGTGCCAGCAGCATGCCCGGGACAGGGGTTTCGGATACGCAGTATTTT,CASSMPGTGVSDTQYF
once,TRBV6-1,-,TRBJ1-1,TGTGCCAGCAGTGAACTGCAGCTTCAGGACTCAGTAGCTTTCTTT,CASSELQLQDSVAFF
-,TRBV28,-,TRBJ1-4,TGTGCCAGCGCCTCCGGGGGGACTAATGAAAAACTGTTTTTT,CASASGGTNEKLFF
-,TRBV5-4,-,TRBJ1-1,TGTGCCAGCAGCCCCATTTGGCGGGGGCTGAACACTGAAGCTTTCTTT,CASSPIWRGLNTEAFF
few,TRBV7-2,-,TRBJ1-5,TGTGCCAGCAGCTCCACGAATCAGCCCCAGCATTTT,CASSSTNQPQHF
-,TRBV11-1,TRBD1,TRBJ2-7,TGTGCCAGCAGCTTAGGACAGGGCAGGGGATTGGCTGGTGAGCAGTACTTC,CASSLGQGRGLAGEQYF
-,TRBV11-3,TRBD1,TRBJ2-3,TGTGCCAGCCGGGACAGTAAGACAGATACGCAGTATTTT,CASRDSKTDTQYF
-,TRBV7-9,-,TRBJ2-1,TGTGCCAGCAGCTTAATCGGGGCTCGGGATGAGCAGTTCTTC,CASSLIGARDEQFF
few,TRBV7-9,-,TRBJ1-1,TGTGCCAGCAGCATAGATATACAGGGGAACACTGAAGCTTTCTTT,CASSIDIQGNTEAFF
-,TRBV9,-,TRBJ2-3,TGTGCCAGCAGCGTAGCAGGGATTAGCACAGATACGCAGTATTTT,CASSVAGISTDTQYF
once,TRBV4-3,TRBD2,TRBJ2-2,TGCGCCAGCAGCCTCCTCCGGGTGGTAGCGGGAGAGTTGGACACCGGGGAGCTGTTTTTT,CASSLLRVVAGELDTGELFF
-,TRBV7-2,TRBD1,TRBJ2-7,TGTGCCAGCAGAAGTCCCGGGACAGACCTTTTCGAGCAGTACTTC,CASRSPGTDLFEQYF
-,TRBV10-3,TRBD2,TRBJ2-5,TGTGCCATCACACCCGGGGGAGGGGAGACCCAGTACTTC,CAITPGGGETQYF
-,TRBV14,TRBD2,TRBJ2-2,TGTGCCAGCAGCCGACGACTAGCGGGAGCCAACACCGGGGAGCTGTTTTTT,CASSRRLAGANTGELFF
-,TRBV11-3,TRBD1,TRBJ2-7,TGTGCCAGCAGCAGCGGACAGGGAGGCCTCGGGGAGCAGTACTTC,CASSSGQGGLGEQYF
-,TRBV5-1,TRBD2,TRBJ2-7,TGCGCCAGCAGCTGGACAACTAGCGGGAGCCCTACCTCCTACGAGCAGTACTTC,CASSWTTSGSPTSYEQYF
-,TRBV28,TRBD2,TRBJ2-7,TGTGCCAGCAGCCTTGGGACTAGCGGGAGCCCCCTCCCGGGGTACGAGCAGTACTTC,CASSLGTSGSPLPGYEQYF
-,TRBV5-1,TRBD2,TRBJ2-5,TGCGCCAGCAGCTTGGAAGCGGGGGGACAAGAGACCCAGTACTTC,CASSLEAGGQETQYF
-,TRBV11-2,-,TRBJ2-7,TGTGCCAGCAGCTTACCTCGTACGCGGAGCTCCTACGAGCAGTACTTC,CASSLPRTRSSYEQYF
-,TRBV4-3,-,TRBJ1-5,TGCGCCAGCAGCCATAAGTATAGCAATCAGCCCCAGCATTTT,CASSHKYSNQPQHF
once,TRBV7-8,-,TRBJ2-1,TGTGCCAGCAGCTCTGAACTAGGCTCCTACAATGAGCAGTTCTTC,CASSSELGSYNEQFF
-,TRBV6-5,TRBD1,TRBJ2-7,TGTGCCAGCAGTTTCGGGACAGGGCTCTACGAGCAGTACTTC,CASSFGTGLYEQYF
-,TRBV7-2,-,TRBJ1-2,TGTGCCAGCAGCTCAATGGGGGGCAGGGATGGCTACACCTTC,CASSSMGGRDGYTF
-,TRBV7-3,-,TRBJ1-1,TGTGCCAGCAGCTTAAACGCGGGGGGAGCACCTACAGGGAACACTGAAGCTTTCTTT,CASSLNAGGAPTGNTEAFF
-,TRBV6-6,TRBD1,TRBJ1-6,TGTGCCAGCAATCGACAGGGTCGCTCACCCCTCCACTTT,CASNRQGRSPLHF
few,TRBV5-4,-,TRBJ2-7,TGTGCCAGCAGCCGGGACCCCGTCTCTGAGCAGTACTTC,CASSRDPVSEQYF
-,TRBV18,TRBD2,TRBJ2-1,TGTGCCAGCTCACCCCTAGCGGGAGTGCGGATTGGTAATGAGCAGTTCTTC,CASSPLAGVRIGNEQFF
-,TRBV7-9,TRBD2,TRBJ2-7,TGTGCCAGCAGTTCCTTTAGAACTAGCGAGACCTACGAGCAGTACTTC,CASSSFRTSETYEQYF
-,TRBV27,-,TRBJ2-7,TGTGCCAGCAGTTTTATCGGACAAACCTACGAGCAGTACTTC,CASSFIGQTYEQYF
few,TRBV7-9,TRBD2,TRBJ2-7,TGTGCCAGCAGCTTAGGCGGGAGGACATACGAGCAGTACTTC,CASSLGGRTYEQYF
-,TRBV28,TRBD2,TRBJ2-7,TGTGCCATTGCCGGGGGGGTCACAGGAACCTCCTACGAGCAGTACTTC,CAIAGGVTGTSYEQYF
-,TRBV4-3,-,TRBJ2-3,TGCGCCAGCAGCCAAGATCGGCGGGGCACAGATACGCAGTATTTT,CASSQDRRGTDTQYF
-,TRBV6-6,-,TRBJ2-7,TGTGCCAGCAGTTTTTCCAACGGGGCCTACGAGCAGTACTTC,CASSFSNGAYEQYF
-,TRBV7-2,-,TRBJ2-7,TGTGCCAGCAGCTTAGAGGGGAGCTCCTACGAGCAGTACTTC,CASSLEGSSYEQYF
-,TRBV5-5,-,TRBJ2-5,TGTGCCAGCAGCCCGTTAGCCGACCGGTCGGAGACCCAGTACTTC,CASSPLADRSETQYF